The next 26 T cell receptor beta chains were all read from a single sample in a study of cytomegalovirus exposure and HLA in healthy donors. The PCR ran on 60 Vbeta and 13 Jbeta primers. Clones were read by immunoSEQ multiplex PCR, and TCRdb kept only the in-frame ones, dropping some. Of about 77,000 clones in the sample, around 78% were seen once. The material sequenced was PBMCs. Every receptor here comes from a man aged 40-55 years in good health and CMV-seronegative.

V is TRBV5-1 and J is TRBJ1-6; D uncertain. V was shortened by 2 bases and J by 0 bases, with 12 bases between the two germline ends. The CDR3 sequence is 17 residues long. Germline assignment: CDR1 SGHRS and CDR2 YFSETQ. In DNA, the CDR3 is TGCGCCAGCAGCTTCGGAGTACCGGTCTCCTATAATTCACCCCTCCACTTT. Its translation: CASSFGVPVSYNSPLHF. Complete variable domain (other parts from reference TRBV5-1 and TRBJ1-6): KAGVTQTPRYLIKTRGQQVTLSCSPISGHRSVSWYQQTPGQGLQFLFEYFSETQRNKGNFPGRFSGRQFSNSRSEMNVSTLELGDSALYLCASSFGVPVSYNSPLHFGNGTRLTVT.

As concerns this clone: The junction does not match germline at one end; this may be a read error. The rearrangement joins TRBV7-9 to TRBJ2-7, with a possible D match to TRBD1 (5 bases). CDR1 SEHNR and CDR2 FQNEAQ come from the germline V gene (reference sequence). The CDR3 contains 16 residues. This CDR3 is CSSSTAGQGNPYEQYF. The CDR3 coding sequence is TGTTCCAGCAGCACGGCTGGGCAGGGAAACCCCTACGAGCAGTACTTC.

V usage is TRBV5-8 and J usage is TRBJ1-5, with D unresolved. Germline V CDR1 and CDR2: SGHTS, YDEGEE. The V end lost 1 base, the J end lost 0 bases, and 14 bases lay between the germline ends. The CDR3 spans 17 residues. CDR3 residues: CASSLRRNTHSNQPQHF. The CDR3 nucleotides read TGTGCCAGCAGCTTGAGGCGGAATACTCATAGCAATCAGCCCCAGCATTTT. Full variable domain (rest looked up from reference TRBV5-8 and TRBJ1-5): EAGVTQSPTHLIKTRGQQATLRCSPISGHTSVYWYQQALGLGLQFLLWYDEGEERNRGNFPPRFSGRQFPNYSSELNVNALELEDSALYLCASSLRRNTHSNQPQHFGDGTRLSIL.

For this clone: Other DNA sequences within the sample encode an identical CDR3. The rearrangement uses TRBV18 and TRBJ1-1; D possibly corresponds to TRBD1 (6 bases). The CDR3 totals 14 residues. V lost 6 bases and J 1 base, leaving 12 bases between the germline ends. CDR1 and CDR2 from the germline V gene are KGHSH and LQKENI. CDR3 sequence: CASSPDRQNTEAFF. In nucleotides, the CDR3 is TGTGCCAGCTCTCCCGACAGGCAGAACACTGAAGCTTTCTTT.

V gene TRBV6-5 combines with J gene TRBJ1-6; D is undetermined. Germline V gene lookup returns CDR1 MNHEY and CDR2 SVGAGI. This CDR3 has 14 residues. Trimming removed 8 bases at V and 0 bases at J, with 8 bases between. As DNA, the CDR3 is TGTGCCAGCGGCCTTGACTCCTATAATTCACCCCTCCACTTT. It yields the protein CASGLDSYNSPLHF.

The chain has TRBV2 and TRBJ1-5, with 7 bases identical to TRBD1. The germline V gene encodes CDR1 SNHLY and CDR2 FYNNEI. The CDR3 spans 15 residues. Unmatched junction bases numbered 9, after V lost 3 bases and J lost 7 bases. The CDR3 here is CASSDRRQGVQPQHF. As DNA, the CDR3 is TGTGCCAGCAGTGATCGTCGACAGGGTGTGCAGCCCCAGCATTTT.

The gene calls are TRBV6-1 and TRBJ1-1, with TRBD1 matching 10 bases. The CDR3 contains 14 residues. Losses at the gene ends were 6 bases for V and 0 bases for J; bases not matched to a gene: 1. Germline values: CDR1 MNHNS, CDR2 SASEGT. The CDR3 spells CASSGQGVNTEAFF. DNA for the CDR3: TGTGCCAGCAGCGGACAGGGGGTGAACACTGAAGCTTTCTTT.

The chain carries TRBV27 and TRBJ1-1; 8 positions agree with TRBD1. Trimming at V came to 2 bases and at J to 1 base, leaving 6 bases not matched to a gene. The CDR3 is 16 residues long. Germline V lookup: CDR1 MNHEY, CDR2 SMNVEV (reference sequence). The CDR3 DNA reads as TGTGCCAGCAGTTTACTGGCAGGGGGCCGGAACACTGAAGCTTTCTTT. It is translated as CASSLLAGGRNTEAFF.

The chain uses TRBV9 and TRBJ2-5; no definite D call. The CDR3 is made up of 19 amino acids. The V end was cut by 4 bases, the J end by 5 bases, with 30 bases between. Germline V gives CDR1 SGDLS, CDR2 YYNGEE. The CDR3 sequence: CASSPSLASAAKLAETQYF. CDR3 sequence (DNA): TGTGCCAGCAGCCCGTCTTTAGCTTCGGCGGCTAAACTGGCGGAGACCCAGTACTTC.

The chain recombines TRBV18 with TRBJ1-5; D remains unclear. CDR1 KGHSH and CDR2 LQKENI come from the germline V gene. The CDR3 is 14 residues long. Trimming pared 2 bases from V and 7 bases from J, leaving 12 bases between. Written as DNA, the CDR3 is TGTGCCAGCTCACCAATGAGAGGAGGCCAGCCCCAGCATTTT. This codes for CASSPMRGGQPQHF.

The J gene is TRBJ1-1, the V gene TRBV10-3; D call uncertain. CDR3 length: 12 residues. The V gene lost 8 bases and the J gene lost 5 bases, with 12 bases spanning the gap. The germline V gene encodes CDR1 ENHRY and CDR2 SYGVKD. CDR3 sequence: CAIAALETEAFF. The CDR3 coding sequence is TGTGCCATCGCGGCACTCGAGACTGAAGCTTTCTTT.

This clone was seen a few times. CDR3 sequence (DNA): TGTGCCTGGAGTGTAATCCCTCTAGCGGGGCGGGCAGATACGCAGTATTTT. This translates into CAWSVIPLAGRADTQYF. J is TRBJ2-3 and V is TRBV30; 9 bases fit TRBD2. Per germline, CDR1 GTSNPN and CDR2 SVGIG (reference sequence). The CDR3 totals 17 residues. V lost 0 bases, J lost 4 bases, and 11 bases stayed unmatched.

The chain is built from TRBV20-1 and TRBJ1-2; perhaps TRBD1 as D (6 bases). CDR3 length: 11 amino acids. Germline V gene data show CDR1 as DFQATT and CDR2 as SNEGSKA (reference sequence). V lost 3 bases to trimming and J lost 8 bases, with 10 bases between them. The CDR3 DNA follows: TGCAGTGCTAGCGTGGGACACGGCTACACCTTC. Translation: CSASVGHGYTF.

The CDR3 reads CASSRDRYEQYF. The CDR3 DNA reads TGTGCCAGCAGCCGGGACAGGTACGAGCAGTACTTC. The rearrangement uses TRBV11-2 and TRBJ2-7; 8 nucleotides line up with TRBD1. Trimming removed 5 bases from V and 4 bases from J; junction bases left unmatched: 1. The CDR3 totals 12 residues. Germline V gene data show CDR1 as SGHAT and CDR2 as FQNNGV.

CDR3 residues: CASSPQVPKNIQYF. In nucleotides, the CDR3 is TGCGCCAGCAGCCCACAGGTACCCAAAAACATTCAGTACTTC. V and J are TRBV10-2 and TRBJ2-4; D perhaps matches TRBD1 (5 bases). Trimming took off 6 bases at V and 2 bases at J, with 11 bases between the two ends. The CDR3 runs 14 residues. Germline CDR1 reads WSHSY; CDR2 reads SAAADI.

V and J are TRBV11-3 and TRBJ2-2; TRBD1 might be the D (6 bases). Germline V gene data show CDR1 as SGHNT and CDR2 as YENEEA. CDR3 length: 15 residues. Trimming took off 4 bases at V and 3 bases at J, with 12 bases between the two ends. CDR3 sequence reads: CASSSLPGDTGELFF. Here the CDR3 DNA reads TGTGCCAGCAGCTCCCTCCCAGGGGACACCGGGGAGCTGTTTTTT.

The chain carries TRBV4-1 and TRBJ1-6; D is ambiguous. V gave up 0 bases and J gave up 0 bases, with 9 bases separating them. Germline V lookup: CDR1 MGHRA, CDR2 YSYEKL. The CDR3 has 17 amino acids. The CDR3 DNA follows: TGCGCCAGCAGCCAAGACCCGGAGAGCTCCTATAATTCACCCCTCCACTTT. As protein: CASSQDPESSYNSPLHF.

The chain links TRBV6-4 to TRBJ1-4, with unresolved D. The CDR3 spans 15 residues. Germline V CDR1 and CDR2: MRHNA, SNTAGT. The germline V and J ends were trimmed by 1 base and 3 bases, with 9 bases remaining between them. The CDR3 loop reads CASSDLRGSNEKLFF. CDR3 in DNA: TGTGCCAGCAGTGACTTGCGAGGCTCTAATGAAAAACTGTTTTTT.

The chain couples TRBV5-1 to TRBJ2-4; 7 bases match TRBD2. This CDR3 is built from 16 residues. The J segment lost 3 bases and the V segment lost 2 bases, leaving 8 bases of the junction unmatched. Germline V lookup: CDR1 SGHRS, CDR2 YFSETQ. For the CDR3, the DNA is TGCGCCAGCAGCTTTGGGGGGGGAGATCTCAAAAACATTCAGTACTTC. Its translation: CASSFGGGDLKNIQYF.

This chain joins TRBV2 and TRBJ2-1, with 8 bases lining up with TRBD2. Germline CDR1 is SNHLY and CDR2 is FYNNEI. The CDR3 is made up of 16 amino acids. V trimming: 7 bases; J trimming: 0 bases; junction bases outside the gene matches: 8. The CDR3 sequence is CASISSGGPSYNEQFF. The CDR3 coding sequence is TGTGCCAGCATATCCAGCGGGGGCCCCTCCTACAATGAGCAGTTCTTC.

Note on this clone: Other DNA sequences in the same sample also yield this CDR3. V and J are TRBV6-1 and TRBJ1-5; TRBD1 matches 8 bases. CDR1 and CDR2 (germline): MNHNS, SASEGT. This CDR3 comprises 13 residues. V shed 8 bases and J 4 bases; nucleotides not matched to a gene: 4. The CDR3 sequence: CASLRQGNQPQHF. The CDR3 DNA follows: TGTGCCAGCCTTAGACAGGGGAATCAGCCCCAGCATTTT.

The chain couples TRBV19 to TRBJ1-1; TRBD1 aligns across 7 bases. The CDR3 contains 13 residues. The V gene end was trimmed by 6 bases and the J gene end by 0 bases; junction bases not matched to a gene: 1. The germline gives CDR1 LNHDA, CDR2 SQIVND (reference sequence). For the CDR3, the DNA is TGTGCCAGTAGGGACAGGTTGAACACTGAAGCTTTCTTT. Translated: CASRDRLNTEAFF.

The V call is TRBV9, the J call TRBJ1-6; 7 positions match TRBD1. J was trimmed by 10 bases and V by 2 bases; bases with no gene match: 12. Germline V CDR1 and CDR2: SGDLS, YYNGEE. The CDR3 consists of 16 residues. CDR3 amino acids: CASSVSDRASWSPLHF. CDR3 nucleotides: TGTGCCAGCAGCGTTTCAGACAGGGCCAGTTGGTCACCCCTCCACTTT.

The chain uses TRBV7-6 and TRBJ2-3; 16 positions agree with TRBD2. The CDR3 sequence is 18 residues long. Per germline, CDR1 SGHVS and CDR2 FNYEAQ. J was trimmed by 5 bases and V by 3 bases; bases with no gene match: 8. CDR3 loop: CASSLGLAGGPLRDTQYF. In DNA form, the CDR3 reads TGTGCCAGCAGCTTGGGACTAGCGGGGGGGCCGCTGCGAGATACGCAGTATTTT.

In regard to this clone: At one end the junction does not follow the germline gene, possibly because of a read error. The chain links TRBV29-1 to TRBJ1-5, with D possibly TRBD1 on 5 matching bases. CDR1 is SQVTM, CDR2 ANQGSEA, per germline. This CDR3 is built from 13 residues. CDR3 sequence (DNA): TGCGGCGTTGTATGGGGGGGAGATCAGCCCCAGCATTTT. Encoded protein: CGVVWGGDQPQHF.

The J gene is TRBJ1-2, the V gene TRBV7-9; 7 nucleotides match TRBD1. The V gene end was trimmed by 3 bases and the J gene end by 6 bases; junction bases not matched to a gene: 7. The CDR3 extends over 14 amino acids. Germline V gene lookup returns CDR1 SEHNR and CDR2 FQNEAQ (reference sequence). CDR3 bases: TGTGCCAGCAGCTTCCAGGGACAGTCCCATGGCTACACCTTC. Its translation: CASSFQGQSHGYTF.